The rows below give T cell receptor beta chains drawn from one sample of a study of blood T cells in healthy people across ages. TCRdb processed the 5' RACE reads anew with MiXCR; each CDR3 protein has one entry. The sample has some 1.5 million distinct CDR3 sequences; over 25% are singletons. Sequencing was carried out using blood. Source of these receptors: a woman in her twenties or thirties in good health. CDR3s include the opening cysteine and the closing phenylalanine or tryptophan. The order of the fields is clone size, J gene, D gene, V gene, CDR3 DNA, CDR3 protein. A D gene is named only where the DNA matches it firmly. Clone sizes are given selectively: once, few, many, or a class where the clone is expanded.

clone size: .; J gene: TRBJ2-3; D gene: TRBD2; V gene: TRBV4-1; CDR3 DNA: TGCGCCAGCAGCCAGCGGGAGCTTCGGGAGGCAGATACGCAGTATTTT; CDR3 protein: CASSQRELREADTQYF
clone size: many; J gene: TRBJ1-5; D gene: .; V gene: TRBV14; CDR3 DNA: TGTGCCAGCAGCCACGACGTCGGCCCCCAGCATTTT; CDR3 protein: CASSHDVGPQHF
clone size: .; J gene: TRBJ2-1; D gene: .; V gene: TRBV6-5; CDR3 DNA: TGTGCCAGCCGGGGGGCAGGGGAGGATGAGCAGTTCTTC; CDR3 protein: CASRGAGEDEQFF
clone size: .; J gene: TRBJ2-3; D gene: .; V gene: TRBV5-1; CDR3 DNA: TGCGCCAGCAGCTTGTTGCCGGGCCGCCCCGGGGATACGCAGTATTTT; CDR3 protein: CASSLLPGRPGDTQYF
clone size: .; J gene: TRBJ2-1; D gene: .; V gene: TRBV2; CDR3 DNA: TGTGCCAGCAGTGAAGATTTAAAGGGGGGAGGGCCTTCTTACAATGAGCAGTTCTTC; CDR3 protein: CASSEDLKGGGPSYNEQFF
clone size: .; J gene: TRBJ1-2; D gene: .; V gene: TRBV28; CDR3 DNA: TGTGCCAGCAGTTCCCTCGGGCAGACCTATGGCTACACCTTC; CDR3 protein: CASSSLGQTYGYTF
clone size: many; J gene: TRBJ2-6; D gene: TRBD1; V gene: TRBV7-3; CDR3 DNA: TGTGCCAGCAGCTCCAGGACAGGGGGCTACGGGGCCAACGTCCTGACTTTC; CDR3 protein: CASSSRTGGYGANVLTF
clone size: .; J gene: TRBJ2-5; D gene: .; V gene: TRBV6-1; CDR3 DNA: TGTGCCAGCAGTGATCATTCGTCTCCGTCCCAAGAGACCCAGTACTTC; CDR3 protein: CASSDHSSPSQETQYF
clone size: .; J gene: TRBJ2-7; D gene: TRBD2; V gene: TRBV5-1; CDR3 DNA: TGCGCCAGCAGCTTGGAGTTAGCGGGGGGGAACGAGCAGTACTTC; CDR3 protein: CASSLELAGGNEQYF
clone size: many; J gene: TRBJ2-1; D gene: .; V gene: TRBV27; CDR3 DNA: TGTGCCAGCAGCTTATCGGTTAATGAGCAGTTCTTC; CDR3 protein: CASSLSVNEQFF
clone size: .; J gene: TRBJ2-3; D gene: .; V gene: TRBV12-5; CDR3 DNA: TGTGCTAGTGGTTTGGCCCCTCAGGCGGGACTCCCAGATGCGCAGTATTTT; CDR3 protein: CASGLAPQAGLPDAQYF
clone size: .; J gene: TRBJ2-5; D gene: TRBD1; V gene: TRBV20-1; CDR3 DNA: TGCAGTGTCGCCCGGGGACAGGGCGGAAAGACCCAGTACTTC; CDR3 protein: CSVARGQGGKTQYF
clone size: .; J gene: TRBJ2-1; D gene: .; V gene: TRBV9; CDR3 DNA: TGTGCCAGCAGCGTAACCGGGGGTTCGAGGTTTTATGAGCAGTTCTTC; CDR3 protein: CASSVTGGSRFYEQFF
clone size: few; J gene: TRBJ1-1; D gene: .; V gene: TRBV28; CDR3 DNA: TGTGCCAGCAGTAAAAGGGTCGCCACTGAAGCTTTCTTT; CDR3 protein: CASSKRVATEAFF
clone size: few; J gene: TRBJ1-4; D gene: TRBD1; V gene: TRBV3-1; CDR3 DNA: TGTGCCAGCAGCCAGCGGGACAGTAATGAAAAACTGTTTTTT; CDR3 protein: CASSQRDSNEKLFF
clone size: many; J gene: TRBJ1-2; D gene: TRBD1; V gene: TRBV5-1; CDR3 DNA: TGCGCCAGCAGCCCGGGACAGAGCTATGGCTACACCTTC; CDR3 protein: CASSPGQSYGYTF
clone size: few; J gene: TRBJ2-5; D gene: .; V gene: TRBV28; CDR3 DNA: TGTGCCAGTCTCGTTACAGGGAAGGAGACCCAGTACTTC; CDR3 protein: CASLVTGKETQYF
clone size: .; J gene: TRBJ1-4; D gene: TRBD1; V gene: TRBV7-2; CDR3 DNA: TGTGCCAGCAGAACTGAAACAGGGGTGGCTAATGAAAAACTGTTTTTT; CDR3 protein: CASRTETGVANEKLFF
clone size: .; J gene: TRBJ1-2; D gene: .; V gene: TRBV10-3; CDR3 DNA: TGTGCCATCAGTGGGCAGGGCGACTACACCTTC; CDR3 protein: CAISGQGDYTF
clone size: many; J gene: TRBJ2-1; D gene: TRBD2; V gene: TRBV29-1; CDR3 DNA: TGCAGCGTTGAAGTGCGTATCCGGACTAGATACAATGAGCAGTTCTTC; CDR3 protein: CSVEVRIRTRYNEQFF
clone size: .; J gene: TRBJ1-1; D gene: TRBD1; V gene: TRBV19; CDR3 DNA: TGTGCCAGTAGTATGAGTCCGGGACAGGGGACTGAAGCTTTCTTT; CDR3 protein: CASSMSPGQGTEAFF
clone size: .; J gene: TRBJ2-6; D gene: TRBD1; V gene: TRBV2; CDR3 DNA: TGTGCCAGCAGTGAACAGGGGGCCTCCGGGGCCAACGTCCCGACTTTC; CDR3 protein: CASSEQGASGANVPTF
clone size: many; J gene: TRBJ2-1; D gene: TRBD2; V gene: TRBV15; CDR3 DNA: TGTGCCACCAGCAGAGATGTACTAGCGGGGGGGAACGATGAGCAGTTCTTC; CDR3 protein: CATSRDVLAGGNDEQFF
clone size: .; J gene: TRBJ2-7; D gene: TRBD2; V gene: TRBV6-1; CDR3 DNA: TGTGCCAGCCCCGCAAGGGAGGGAAGGAGCTCCTACGAGCAGTACTTC; CDR3 protein: CASPAREGRSSYEQYF
clone size: .; J gene: TRBJ1-5; D gene: .; V gene: TRBV7-2; CDR3 DNA: TGTGCCAACAGCTTTGGTCAGGGGTTCCAGCCCCAGCATTTT; CDR3 protein: CANSFGQGFQPQHF
clone size: .; J gene: TRBJ2-5; D gene: .; V gene: TRBV5-6; CDR3 DNA: TGTGCCAGCAGCGCCCGGGACGGCCAAGAGACCCAGTACTTC; CDR3 protein: CASSARDGQETQYF
clone size: .; J gene: TRBJ1-5; D gene: TRBD1; V gene: TRBV6-6; CDR3 DNA: TGTGCCAGCAGTTCCCAGACAGGGGTCGGAAATCAGCCCCAGCATTTT; CDR3 protein: CASSSQTGVGNQPQHF
clone size: .; J gene: TRBJ2-1; D gene: .; V gene: TRBV28; CDR3 DNA: TGTGCCAGCAGTTTGATTCAGGGCGGATCCTACAATGAGCAGTTCTTC; CDR3 protein: CASSLIQGGSYNEQFF
clone size: .; J gene: TRBJ2-4; D gene: TRBD1; V gene: TRBV3-1; CDR3 DNA: TGTGCCAGCAGCCAGCGACAGGGGAGCATTCAGTACTTC; CDR3 protein: CASSQRQGSIQYF